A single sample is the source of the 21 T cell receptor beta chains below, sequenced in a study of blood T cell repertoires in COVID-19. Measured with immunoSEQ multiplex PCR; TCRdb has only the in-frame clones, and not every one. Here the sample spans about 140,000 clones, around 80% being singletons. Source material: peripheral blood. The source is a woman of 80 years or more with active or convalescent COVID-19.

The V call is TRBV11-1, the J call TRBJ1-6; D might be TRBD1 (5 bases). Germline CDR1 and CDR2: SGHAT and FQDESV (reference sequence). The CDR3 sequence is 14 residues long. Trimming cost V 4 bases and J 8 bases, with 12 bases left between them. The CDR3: CASSSAPGDSPLHF. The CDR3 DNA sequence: TGTGCCAGCAGCTCGGCCCCGGGGGATTCACCCCTCCACTTT. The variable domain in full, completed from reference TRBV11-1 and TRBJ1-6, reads EAEVAQSPRYKITEKSQAVAFWCDPISGHATLYWYRQILGQGPELLVQFQDESVVDDSQLPKDRFSAERLKGVDSTLKIQPAELGDSAMYLCASSSAPGDSPLHFGNGTRLTVT.

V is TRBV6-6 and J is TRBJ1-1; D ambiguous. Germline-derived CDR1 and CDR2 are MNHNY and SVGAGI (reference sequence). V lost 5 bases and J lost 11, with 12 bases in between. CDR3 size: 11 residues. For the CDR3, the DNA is TGTGCCAGCAGTAGGACTAGCTTGGCTTTCTTT. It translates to CASSRTSLAFF.

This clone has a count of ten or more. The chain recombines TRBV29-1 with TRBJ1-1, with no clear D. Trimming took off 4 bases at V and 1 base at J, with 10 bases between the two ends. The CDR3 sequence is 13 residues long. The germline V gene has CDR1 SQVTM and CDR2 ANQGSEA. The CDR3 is CSVVIPPNTEAFF. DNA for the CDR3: TGCAGCGTTGTTATCCCTCCGAACACTGAAGCTTTCTTT. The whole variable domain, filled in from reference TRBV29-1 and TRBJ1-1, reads SAVISQKPSRDICQRGTSLTIQCQVDSQVTMMFWYRQQPGQSLTLIATANQGSEATYESGFVIDKFPISRPNLTFSTLTVSNMSPEDSSIYLCSVVIPPNTEAFFGQGTRLTVV.

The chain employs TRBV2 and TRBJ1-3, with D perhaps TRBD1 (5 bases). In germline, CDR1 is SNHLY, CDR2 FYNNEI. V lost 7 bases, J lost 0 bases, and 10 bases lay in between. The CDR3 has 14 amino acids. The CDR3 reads CASTGTNSGNTIYF. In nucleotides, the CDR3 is TGTGCCAGCACAGGGACTAACTCTGGAAACACCATATATTTT.

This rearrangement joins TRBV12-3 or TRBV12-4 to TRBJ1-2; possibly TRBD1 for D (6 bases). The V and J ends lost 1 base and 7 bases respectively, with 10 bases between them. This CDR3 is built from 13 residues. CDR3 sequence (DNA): TGTGCCAGCAGTTTAGTACAGGGCCGTGGCTACACCTTC. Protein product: CASSLVQGRGYTF.

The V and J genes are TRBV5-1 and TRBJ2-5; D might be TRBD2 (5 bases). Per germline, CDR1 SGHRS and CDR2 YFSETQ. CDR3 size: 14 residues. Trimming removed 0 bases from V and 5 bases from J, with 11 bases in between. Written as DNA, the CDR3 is TGCGCCAGCAGCTTGGGGGGAGCCTTGGAGACCCAGTACTTC. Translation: CASSLGGALETQYF.

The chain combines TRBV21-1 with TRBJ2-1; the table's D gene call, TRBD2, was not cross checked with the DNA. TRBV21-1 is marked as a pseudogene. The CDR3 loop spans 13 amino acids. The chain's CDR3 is CASATSGGAFGFF. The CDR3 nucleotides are TGTGCCAGCGCAACTAGCGGGGGGGCGTTTGGATTCTTC.

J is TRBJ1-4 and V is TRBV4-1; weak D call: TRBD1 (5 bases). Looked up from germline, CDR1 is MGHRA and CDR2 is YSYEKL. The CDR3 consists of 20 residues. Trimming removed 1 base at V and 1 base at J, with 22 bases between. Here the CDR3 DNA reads TGCGCCAGCAGCCAAGGTGCGGGGGGTATTGCTAGCAGAACTAATGAAAAACTGTTTTTT. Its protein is CASSQGAGGIASRTNEKLFF.

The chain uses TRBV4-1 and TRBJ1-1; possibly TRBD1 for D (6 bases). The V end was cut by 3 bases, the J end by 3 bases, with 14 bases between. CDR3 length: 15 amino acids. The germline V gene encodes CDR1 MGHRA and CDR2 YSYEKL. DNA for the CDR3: TGCGCCAGCAGCCATGGGGGAACAGGGTACACTGAAGCTTTCTTT. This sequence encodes CASSHGGTGYTEAFF.

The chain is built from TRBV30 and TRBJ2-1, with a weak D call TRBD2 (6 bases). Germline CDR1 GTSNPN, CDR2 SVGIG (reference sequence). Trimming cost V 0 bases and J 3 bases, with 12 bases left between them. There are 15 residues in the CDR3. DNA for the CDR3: TGTGCCTGGAGTGTACTTGCGGGGTTCTACAATGAGCAGTTCTTC. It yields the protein CAWSVLAGFYNEQFF.

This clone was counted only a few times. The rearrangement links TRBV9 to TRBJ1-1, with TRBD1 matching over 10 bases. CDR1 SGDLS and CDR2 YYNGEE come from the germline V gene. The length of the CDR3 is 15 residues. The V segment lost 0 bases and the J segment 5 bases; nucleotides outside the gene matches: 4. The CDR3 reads CASSVVGQGKTEAFF. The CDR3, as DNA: TGTGCCAGCAGCGTAGTGGGACAGGGGAAAACTGAAGCTTTCTTT.

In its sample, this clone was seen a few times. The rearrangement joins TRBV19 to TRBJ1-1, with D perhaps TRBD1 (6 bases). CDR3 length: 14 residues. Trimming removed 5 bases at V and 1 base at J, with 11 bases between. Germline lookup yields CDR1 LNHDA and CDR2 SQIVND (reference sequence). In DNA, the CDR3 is TGTGCCAGTAGTCCAGGGGTTGCGAACACTGAAGCTTTCTTT. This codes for CASSPGVANTEAFF.

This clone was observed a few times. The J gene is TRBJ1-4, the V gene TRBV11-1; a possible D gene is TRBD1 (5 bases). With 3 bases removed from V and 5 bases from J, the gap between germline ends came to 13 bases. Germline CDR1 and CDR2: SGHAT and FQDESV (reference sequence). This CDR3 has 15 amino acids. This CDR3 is CASSLPQGTNEKLFF. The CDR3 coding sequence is TGTGCCAGCAGCTTGCCTCAGGGTACGAATGAAAAACTGTTTTTT. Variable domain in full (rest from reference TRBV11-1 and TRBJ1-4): EAEVAQSPRYKITEKSQAVAFWCDPISGHATLYWYRQILGQGPELLVQFQDESVVDDSQLPKDRFSAERLKGVDSTLKIQPAELGDSAMYLCASSLPQGTNEKLFFGSGTQLSVL.

CDR3 in amino acids: CASSLSVGQGGSPLHF. CDR3 coding DNA: TGTGCCAGCAGTTTATCCGTTGGACAGGGGGGTTCACCCCTCCACTTT. The rearrangement links TRBV27 to TRBJ1-6, with 10 bases lining up with TRBD1. Germline V gives CDR1 MNHEY, CDR2 SMNVEV (reference sequence). The CDR3 is made up of 16 amino acids. V was pared by 0 bases and J by 9 bases, with 5 bases of the junction left unmatched.

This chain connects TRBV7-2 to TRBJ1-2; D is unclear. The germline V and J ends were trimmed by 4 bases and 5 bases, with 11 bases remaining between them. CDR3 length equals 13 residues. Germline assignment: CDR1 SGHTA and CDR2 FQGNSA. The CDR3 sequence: CASSYDISYGYTF. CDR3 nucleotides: TGTGCCAGCAGCTACGACATTAGTTATGGCTACACCTTC. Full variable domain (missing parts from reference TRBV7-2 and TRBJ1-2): GAGVSQSPSNKVTEKGKDVELRCDPISGHTALYWYRQSLGQGLEFLIYFQGNSAPDKSGLPSDRFSAERTGGSVSTLTIQRTQQEDSAVYLCASSYDISYGYTFGSGTRLTVV.

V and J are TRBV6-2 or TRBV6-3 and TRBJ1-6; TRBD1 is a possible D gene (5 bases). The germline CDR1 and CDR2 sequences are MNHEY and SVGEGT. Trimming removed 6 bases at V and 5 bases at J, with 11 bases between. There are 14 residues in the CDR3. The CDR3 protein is CASSSAGNNSPLHF. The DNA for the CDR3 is TGTGCCAGCAGCTCGGCAGGGAATAATTCACCCCTCCACTTT.

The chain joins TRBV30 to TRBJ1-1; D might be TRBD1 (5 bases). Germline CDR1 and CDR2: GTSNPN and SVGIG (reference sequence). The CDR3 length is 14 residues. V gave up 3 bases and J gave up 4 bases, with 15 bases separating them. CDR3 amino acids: CAWSDDSRITEAFF. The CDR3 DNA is TGTGCCTGGAGCGATGACAGCCGAATCACTGAAGCTTTCTTT.

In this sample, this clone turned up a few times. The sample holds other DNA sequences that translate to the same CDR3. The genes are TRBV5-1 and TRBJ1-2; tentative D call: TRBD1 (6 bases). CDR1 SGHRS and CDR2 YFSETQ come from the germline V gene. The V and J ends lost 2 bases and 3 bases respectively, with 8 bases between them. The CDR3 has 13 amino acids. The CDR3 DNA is TGCGCCAGCAGCTTATCAGGGGACTATGGCTACACCTTC. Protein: CASSLSGDYGYTF. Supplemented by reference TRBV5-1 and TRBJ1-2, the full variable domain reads KAGVTQTPRYLIKTRGQQVTLSCSPISGHRSVSWYQQTPGQGLQFLFEYFSETQRNKGNFPGRFSGRQFSNSRSEMNVSTLELGDSALYLCASSLSGDYGYTFGSGTRLTVV.

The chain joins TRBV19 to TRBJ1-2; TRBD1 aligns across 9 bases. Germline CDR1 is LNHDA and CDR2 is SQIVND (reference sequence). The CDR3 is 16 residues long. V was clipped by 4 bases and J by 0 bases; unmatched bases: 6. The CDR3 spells CASSTTGTGTNYGYTF. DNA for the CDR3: TGTGCCAGTAGTACGACCGGGACAGGGACTAACTATGGCTACACCTTC.

CDR3 in amino acids: CASRTDGRGSPLHF. The CDR3 DNA follows: TGTGCCAGCAGAACGGACGGGAGGGGTTCACCCCTCCACTTT. V and J are TRBV2 and TRBJ1-6, with a weak D call TRBD1 (5 bases). There are 14 residues in the CDR3. Germline CDR1 SNHLY, CDR2 FYNNEI. V was trimmed by 6 bases and J by 9 bases, leaving 15 bases between them. Based on the CDR3 plus reference TRBV2 and TRBJ1-6, the full variable domain is EPEVTQTPSHQVTQMGQEVILRCVPISNHLYFYWYRQILGQKVEFLVSFYNNEISEKSEIFDDQFSVERPDGSNFTLKIRSTKLEDSAMYFCASRTDGRGSPLHFGNGTRLTVT.

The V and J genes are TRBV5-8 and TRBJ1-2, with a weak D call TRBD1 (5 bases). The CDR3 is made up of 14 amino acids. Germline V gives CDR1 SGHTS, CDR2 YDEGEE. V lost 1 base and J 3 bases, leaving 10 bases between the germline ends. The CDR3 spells CASSLPRVYYGYTF. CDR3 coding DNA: TGTGCCAGCAGCTTGCCCAGGGTCTACTATGGCTACACCTTC. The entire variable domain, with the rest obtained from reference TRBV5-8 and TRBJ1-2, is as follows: EAGVTQSPTHLIKTRGQQATLRCSPISGHTSVYWYQQALGLGLQFLLWYDEGEERNRGNFPPRFSGRQFPNYSSELNVNALELEDSALYLCASSLPRVYYGYTFGSGTRLTVV.